This record covers a single T cell receptor beta chain. The antigen remains undetermined. MiXCR, applied by TCRdb to the RT-PCR reads, yields one record per CDR3 protein. The data show about 800,000 distinct CDR3 sequences, roughly 20% seen once. These data come from a study of response to subunit inactivated influenza vaccine. Study-level points and caveats: Each seasonal influenza vaccination recruits few new T cells, the authors suggested.

V was pared by 8 bases and J by 0 bases, with 7 bases of the junction left unmatched. The CDR3 sequence is 14 residues long. In germline, CDR1 is GTSNPN, CDR2 SVGIG (reference sequence). The sample here was PBMCs from blood, taken more than 4 days after vaccination. The clonotype comes from a man aged 50 or older who received an inactivated influenza vaccine. The rearrangement links TRBV30 to TRBJ2-1; 7 nucleotides align to TRBD1. DNA for the CDR3: TGTGCCGGGCAGACAGGGAGCTCCTACAATGAGCAGTTCTTC. It translates to CAGQTGSSYNEQFF.